One T cell receptor beta chain is described in this entry. Generated by immunoSEQ multiplex PCR, the TCRdb table keeps only in-frame clones and is missing some. This sample yields fewer than 250,000 clones, of which roughly 86% are seen a single time; roughly 1.5% belongs to the top ten. The germline V and J ends were trimmed by 7 bases and 3 bases, with 12 bases remaining between them. CDR1 is LNHDA and CDR2 is SQIVND in the germline V gene (reference sequence). This CDR3 spans 13 amino acids. This sample stems from a study of cytomegalovirus exposure and HLA in healthy donors. The donors were part of the validation cohort, which consisted of roughly 110 subjects and was separate from the first cohort of under 850 subjects.

Material for sequencing was PBMCs. This chain links TRBV19 with TRBJ1-2; TRBD1 is a possible D gene (5 bases). This TCR derives from a woman aged 18 to 35 in good health and CMV-seronegative. The CDR3 spells CASIRGVDYGYTF. The CDR3, as DNA: TGTGCCAGTATAAGGGGTGTTGACTATGGCTACACCTTC.